This TCR beta chain was obtained from a study of blood T cell repertoires in COVID-19. Overall study: PBMCs, B-cell-depleted T cells, or T cells were the source of the cDNA or gDNA that made up the material.

Recruits, aged roughly 18 to 89 years, lived in roughly 22 US areas. Cohort allocation depended upon clinical history that participants reported. Per the original data handling: Estimation of nucleated cell counts relied on the amplification of reference gene primers. Sequencing used immunoSEQ multiplex PCR; TCRdb keeps in-frame clones, though not all of them. V, J and clone size derive from that table, while D and trimming were established from the DNA sequence. This table has around 230,000 clones, around 89% appearing once. This TCR derives from a woman in her 40s with acute COVID-19. Sequenced sample: PBMCs or T cells enriched from blood (not recorded which).

CDR3 nucleotide sequence: TGCGCCAGCAGCCAAGGCGTGGGAGCCGGCAATGAGCAGTTCTTC. Its translation is CASSQGVGAGNEQFF. The chain links TRBV4-3 to TRBJ2-1; D may be TRBD2 (5 bases). Germline values: CDR1 LGHNA, CDR2 YSLEER. V lost 1 base and J lost 6, with 13 bases in between. This CDR3 is built from 15 residues.